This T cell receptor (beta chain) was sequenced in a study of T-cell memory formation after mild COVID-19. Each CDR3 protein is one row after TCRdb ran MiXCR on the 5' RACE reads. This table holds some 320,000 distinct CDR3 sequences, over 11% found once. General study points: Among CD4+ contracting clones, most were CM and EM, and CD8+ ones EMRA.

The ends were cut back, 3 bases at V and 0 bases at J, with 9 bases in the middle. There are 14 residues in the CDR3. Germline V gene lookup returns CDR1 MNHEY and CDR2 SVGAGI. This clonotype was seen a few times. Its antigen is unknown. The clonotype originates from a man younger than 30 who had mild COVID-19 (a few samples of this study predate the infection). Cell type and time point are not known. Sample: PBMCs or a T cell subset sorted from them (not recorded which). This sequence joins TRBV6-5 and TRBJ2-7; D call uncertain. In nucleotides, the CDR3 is TGTGCCAGCAGTTATTGGAGAGGCTCCTACGAGCAGTACTTC. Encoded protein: CASSYWRGSYEQYF.